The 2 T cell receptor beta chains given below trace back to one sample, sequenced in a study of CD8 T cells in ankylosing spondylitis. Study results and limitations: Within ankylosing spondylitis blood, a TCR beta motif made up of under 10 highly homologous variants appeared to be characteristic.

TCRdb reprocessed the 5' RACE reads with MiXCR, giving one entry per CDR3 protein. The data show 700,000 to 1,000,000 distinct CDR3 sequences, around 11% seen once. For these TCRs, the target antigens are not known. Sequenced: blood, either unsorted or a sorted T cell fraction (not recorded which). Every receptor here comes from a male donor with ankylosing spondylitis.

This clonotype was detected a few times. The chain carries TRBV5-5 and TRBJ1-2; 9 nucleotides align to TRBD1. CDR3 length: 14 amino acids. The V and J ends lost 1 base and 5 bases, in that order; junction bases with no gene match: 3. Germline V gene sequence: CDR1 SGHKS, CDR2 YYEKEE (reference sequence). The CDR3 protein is CASSLWTGEYGYTF. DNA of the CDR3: TGTGCCAGCAGCTTGTGGACAGGGGAATATGGCTACACCTTC.

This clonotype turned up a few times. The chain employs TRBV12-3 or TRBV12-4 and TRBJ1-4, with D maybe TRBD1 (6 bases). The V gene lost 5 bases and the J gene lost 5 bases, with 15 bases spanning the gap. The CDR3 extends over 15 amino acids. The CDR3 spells CASSPRQDHNEKLFF. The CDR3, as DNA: TGTGCCAGCAGTCCTAGACAGGACCACAATGAAAAACTGTTTTTT.